What follows describes a single TCR beta chain. The data belong to a study of cytomegalovirus exposure and HLA in healthy donors. The primer mix had 60 Vbeta and 13 Jbeta primers. Only in-frame clones appear in the TCRdb table, and some are missing; sequencing was by immunoSEQ multiplex PCR. Here the sample spans 180,000 or so clones, about 79% being singletons. Healthy individuals who donated bone marrow served as the donors. V lost 0 bases, J lost 0 bases, and 1 base stayed unmatched. This CDR3 is built from 15 residues. Germline V gives CDR1 PRHDT, CDR2 FYEKMQ (reference sequence). The TCR comes from a man in his fifties in good health and CMV-seropositive. The sample taken for sequencing was PBMCs. The rearrangement links TRBV13 to TRBJ1-1; 7 bases are shared with TRBD1. The CDR3 DNA is TGTGCCAGCAGCTTAGGGACAGGGTTGAACACTGAAGCTTTCTTT. It codes for CASSLGTGLNTEAFF.